These T cell receptor beta chains were read from a single sample in a study of naive and memory T cell subsets. TCRdb independently ran MiXCR on the UMI-ligation and nested PCR reads; one entry per CDR3 protein. The table includes 130,000 or so distinct CDR3 sequences, roughly 32% detected once. Sequenced material: central memory CD4+ T cells from blood. These receptors were collected from a human donor in good health. Each CDR3 is given with its conserved first and last residue. Fields, in order: V gene, D gene, CDR3 protein. The D gene is left open where the match is weak.

V: TRBV12-3/TRBV12-4
D: TRBD1
CDR3: CASSKGQLSNQPQHF

V: TRBV7-3
D: TRBD2
CDR3: CASSLRLAGEVNEQFF

V: TRBV7-9
D: TRBD1
CDR3: CASSAGGREQFF

V: TRBV6-5
D: -
CDR3: CASRQGKETQYF

V: TRBV20-1
D: -
CDR3: CSASNLKTNSPLHF

V: TRBV25-1
D: -
CDR3: CASSARQYSYEQYF

V: TRBV9
D: -
CDR3: CASSVVSRDHNEQFF

V: TRBV5-5
D: -
CDR3: CASSLGSERRIRLFF

V: TRBV20-1
D: TRBD1
CDR3: CSASRDRVNSPLHF

V: TRBV6-5
D: -
CDR3: CASSYYGGYNEQFF

V: TRBV30
D: -
CDR3: CAWSVGRIEQYF

V: TRBV29-1
D: -
CDR3: CSVEDETQYF

V: TRBV27
D: -
CDR3: CASSKDPGANVLTF

V: TRBV29-1
D: -
CDR3: CSVEDRATGTDTQYF

V: TRBV7-8
D: -
CDR3: CASSVSILTDRYNEQFF

V: TRBV20-1
D: -
CDR3: CSGQFTEAFF

V: TRBV2
D: -
CDR3: CASSETRGWSGVKIF

V: TRBV6-5
D: -
CDR3: CASTNSLAGEQFF

V: TRBV12-3/TRBV12-4
D: -
CDR3: CASSPGGGVETQYF

V: TRBV6-1
D: -
CDR3: CASSERIRSPGTDTQYF

V: TRBV5-5
D: -
CDR3: CATQRAGGGLEQYF

V: TRBV28
D: -
CDR3: CASSASSIGAGELFF

V: TRBV29-1
D: TRBD2
CDR3: CSAIALADYTDTQYF

V: TRBV6-5
D: -
CDR3: CASSYGMTGDEAFF

V: TRBV25-1
D: TRBD2
CDR3: CASSDSSGRGDEQFF

V: TRBV20-1
D: -
CDR3: CSASKATSRTDTQYF

V: TRBV28
D: TRBD2
CDR3: CASTGLAGEEGTDTQYF

V: TRBV5-6
D: -
CDR3: CASSLFRGRTEAFF

V: TRBV12-3/TRBV12-4
D: -
CDR3: CASSRKGLQETQYF

V: TRBV18
D: -
CDR3: CASSPRLNFNEQFF

V: TRBV5-5
D: -
CDR3: CASSLGTSTYGYTF

V: TRBV5-6
D: -
CDR3: CASSLLGVETQYF

V: TRBV2
D: TRBD1
CDR3: CASGQGRTYEQYF

V: TRBV7-7
D: -
CDR3: CASSLGVGLLDTQYF

V: TRBV28
D: -
CDR3: CASTKPPSVRGNYGYTF

V: TRBV28
D: -
CDR3: CASSLFPLHQAGNQPQHF

V: TRBV29-1
D: -
CDR3: CSVATVGTGELFF

V: TRBV29-1
D: TRBD1
CDR3: CSAGTGPRGDTQYF

V: TRBV2
D: -
CDR3: CASSEGFEQFF

V: TRBV5-1
D: -
CDR3: CASSLLGRDTGELFF

V: TRBV2
D: -
CDR3: CATGPGGRYSPLHF

V: TRBV12-3/TRBV12-4
D: TRBD2
CDR3: CASRGTSGSTYNEQFF

V: TRBV4-3
D: -
CDR3: CASSQDQGGGETQYF

V: TRBV29-1
D: -
CDR3: CSVGQSKSETQYF

V: TRBV29-1
D: -
CDR3: CSVEDQGSGGYTF

V: TRBV10-2
D: TRBD1
CDR3: CASRETGGNQPQHF

V: TRBV12-3/TRBV12-4
D: TRBD1
CDR3: CASSVGQGANYGYTF

V: TRBV20-1
D: TRBD1
CDR3: CSASPGQGAMKAFNEQFF

V: TRBV7-2
D: -
CDR3: CASSLGHLLSNQPQHF

V: TRBV29-1
D: -
CDR3: CSVALGGGYNEQFF

V: TRBV7-9
D: TRBD2
CDR3: CASSLGGGSGEQFF

V: TRBV6-5
D: -
CDR3: CASSPRTAKNTEAFF

V: TRBV28
D: TRBD1
CDR3: CASSFFQGAQPQHF